Shown below are 6 T cell receptor beta chains from a single sample sequenced in a study of blood T cell repertoires in COVID-19. Here immunoSEQ multiplex PCR was the method, and the copy in TCRdb shows in-frame clones only, minus some. The table has approximately 100,000 clones, over 65% seen once. The sample taken for sequencing was peripheral blood. The source is a human donor in a cohort sampled during active COVID-19.

This clone has just one count. DNA for the CDR3: TGTGCCAGCAGCTTTCAGGGTGACTATGGCTACACCTTC. This gives the protein CASSFQGDYGYTF. The rearrangement links TRBV7-2 to TRBJ1-2; weak D call: TRBD1 (5 bases). CDR1 and CDR2 from the germline V gene are SGHTA and FQGNSA. There are 13 residues in the CDR3. V gave up 3 bases and J gave up 3 bases, with 8 bases separating them.

The chain carries TRBV18 and TRBJ2-7; 7 bases are shared with TRBD2. V lost 0 bases to trimming and J lost 1 base; unmatched junction nucleotides: 0. This CDR3 has 14 residues. Germline lookup yields CDR1 KGHSH and CDR2 LQKENI. CDR3 loop: CASSPPGGSYEQYF. DNA of the CDR3: TGTGCCAGCTCACCACCGGGGGGGTCCTACGAGCAGTACTTC.

This rearrangement joins TRBV3-1 (or the pseudogene TRBV3-2) to TRBJ1-2; 7 bases align to TRBD1. CDR1 is LGHDT, CDR2 YNNKEL, per germline (reference sequence). The CDR3 totals 14 residues. V lost 4 bases and J lost 0; bases outside the gene matches: 2. Here the CDR3 reads CASSRTGANYGYTF. The CDR3 nucleotides read TGTGCCAGCAGCCGGACAGGAGCTAACTATGGCTACACCTTC.

V usage is TRBV5-1 and J usage is TRBJ1-1, with D possibly matching TRBD1 (5 bases). The V end was cut by 5 bases, the J end by 4 bases, with 21 bases between. CDR1 and CDR2 from the germline V gene are SGHRS and YFSETQ. This CDR3 is built from 16 residues. The CDR3 DNA follows: TGCGCCAGCAGAAACCTGGCGGCCAGGGAAATCACTGAAGCTTTCTTT. It translates to CASRNLAAREITEAFF. The complete variable domain, with remaining parts taken from reference TRBV5-1 and TRBJ1-1, reads KAGVTQTPRYLIKTRGQQVTLSCSPISGHRSVSWYQQTPGQGLQFLFEYFSETQRNKGNFPGRFSGRQFSNSRSEMNVSTLELGDSALYLCASRNLAAREITEAFFGQGTRLTVV.

The chain combines TRBV27 with TRBJ2-3; the D gene is possibly TRBD2 (6 bases). Trimming shortened V by 2 bases and J by 4 bases, and 13 bases separated the two germline ends. CDR3 size: 15 residues. Germline V gives CDR1 MNHEY, CDR2 SMNVEV (reference sequence). The DNA for the CDR3 is TGTGCCAGCAGTTTAGGGCTAGCGTTGGCAGATACGCAGTATTTT. Translation gives CASSLGLALADTQYF.

The chain uses TRBV7-8 and TRBJ1-1; D is unresolved. The CDR3 runs to 14 residues. The germline V gene has CDR1 SGHVS and CDR2 FQNEAQ. Trimming stripped 7 bases from V and 1 base from J, with 13 bases between. The CDR3 nucleotides are TGTGCCAGCACGCCGGGAACAGCGAACACTGAAGCTTTCTTT. Translated, it gives CASTPGTANTEAFF.